The source of this T cell receptor beta chain is a study of somatic mutations in cytotoxic T cells in rheumatoid arthritis. TCRdb's table, derived via immunoSEQ multiplex PCR, lists solely in-frame clones and lacks some. The data contain about 6,400 clones, less than 75% of them singletons. Trimming at V came to 2 bases and at J to 2 bases, leaving 7 bases not matched to a gene. Germline CDR1 SGHKS, CDR2 YYEKEE (reference sequence). CDR3 length equals 15 residues. What was sequenced was CD8+ T cells sorted from blood. This TCR was sampled from a woman aged 45-59 years in good health. This chain joins TRBV5-5 and TRBJ2-7, with 7 bases matching TRBD1. CDR3 sequence: CASSFIGDRAYEQYF. CDR3 DNA: TGTGCCAGCAGCTTCATTGGGGACAGAGCCTACGAGCAGTACTTC.